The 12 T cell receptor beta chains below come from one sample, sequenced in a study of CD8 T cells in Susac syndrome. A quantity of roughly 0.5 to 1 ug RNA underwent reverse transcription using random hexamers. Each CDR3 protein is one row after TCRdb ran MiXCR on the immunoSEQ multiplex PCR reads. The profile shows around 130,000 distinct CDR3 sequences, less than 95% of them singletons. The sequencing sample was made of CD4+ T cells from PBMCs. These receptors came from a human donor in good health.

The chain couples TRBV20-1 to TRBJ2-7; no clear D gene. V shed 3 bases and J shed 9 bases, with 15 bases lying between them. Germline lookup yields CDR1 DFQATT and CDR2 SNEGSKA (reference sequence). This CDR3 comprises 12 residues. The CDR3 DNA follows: TGCAGTGCTAGTAATCGGGCGGACGGGCAGTACTTC. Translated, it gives CSASNRADGQYF.

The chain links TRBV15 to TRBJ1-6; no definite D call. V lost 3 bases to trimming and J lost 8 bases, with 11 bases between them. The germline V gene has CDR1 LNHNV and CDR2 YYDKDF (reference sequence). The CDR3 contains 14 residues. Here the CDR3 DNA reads TGTGCCACCAGCAGGGAAACACGGGATTCACCCCTCCACTTT. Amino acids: CATSRETRDSPLHF.

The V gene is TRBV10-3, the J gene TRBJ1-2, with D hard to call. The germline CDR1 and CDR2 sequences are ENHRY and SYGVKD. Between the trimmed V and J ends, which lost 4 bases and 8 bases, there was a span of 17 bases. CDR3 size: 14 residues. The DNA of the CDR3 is TGTGCCATCAGTGTACAGTTCACCCCGCTAGGCTACACCTTC. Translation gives CAISVQFTPLGYTF.

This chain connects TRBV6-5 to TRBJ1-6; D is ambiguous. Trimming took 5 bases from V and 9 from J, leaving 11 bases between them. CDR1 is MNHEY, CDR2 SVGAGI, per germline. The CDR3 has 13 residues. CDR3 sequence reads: CASSRPGPSPLHF. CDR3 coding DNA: TGTGCCAGCAGTCGACCGGGCCCTTCACCCCTCCACTTT.

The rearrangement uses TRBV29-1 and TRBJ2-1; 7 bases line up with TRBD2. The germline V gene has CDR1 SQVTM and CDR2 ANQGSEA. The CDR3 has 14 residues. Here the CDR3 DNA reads TGCGGGGCCCAAGGGCTAGCGGTATACAATGAGCAGTTCTTC. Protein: CGAQGLAVYNEQFF.

CDR3 nucleotide sequence: TGCAGCGCCGAGAGTCCCGGTAATGAGCAGTTCTTC. Translated: CSAESPGNEQFF. V usage is TRBV29-1 and J usage is TRBJ2-1; D call uncertain. The CDR3 consists of 12 residues. Germline values: CDR1 SQVTM, CDR2 ANQGSEA. V was clipped by 7 bases and J by 7 bases, with 14 bases between them.

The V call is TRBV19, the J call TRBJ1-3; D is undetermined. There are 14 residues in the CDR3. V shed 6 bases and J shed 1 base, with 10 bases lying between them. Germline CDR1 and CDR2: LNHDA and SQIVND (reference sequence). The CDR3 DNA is TGTGCCAGTAGCAGCAGCGGTTCTGGAAACACCATATATTTT. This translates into CASSSSGSGNTIYF.

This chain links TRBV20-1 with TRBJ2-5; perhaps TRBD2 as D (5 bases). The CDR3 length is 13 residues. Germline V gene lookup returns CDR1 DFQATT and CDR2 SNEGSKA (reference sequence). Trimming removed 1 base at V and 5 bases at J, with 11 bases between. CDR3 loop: CSARALARETQYF. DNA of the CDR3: TGCAGTGCTAGAGCCCTAGCTAGGGAGACCCAGTACTTC.

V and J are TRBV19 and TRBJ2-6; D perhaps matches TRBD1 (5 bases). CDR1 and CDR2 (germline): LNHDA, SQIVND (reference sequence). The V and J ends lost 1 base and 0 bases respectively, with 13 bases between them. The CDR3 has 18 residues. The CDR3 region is CASSIGGSLISGANVLTF. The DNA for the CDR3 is TGTGCCAGTAGTATAGGGGGCAGTCTTATCTCTGGGGCCAACGTCCTGACTTTC.

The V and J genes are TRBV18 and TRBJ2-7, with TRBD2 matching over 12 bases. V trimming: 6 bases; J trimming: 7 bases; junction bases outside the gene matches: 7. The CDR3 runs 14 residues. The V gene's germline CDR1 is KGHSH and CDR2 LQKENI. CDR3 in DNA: TGTGCCAGCTCGCCGACTAGCGGGAGCCCTGAGCAGTACTTC. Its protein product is CASSPTSGSPEQYF.

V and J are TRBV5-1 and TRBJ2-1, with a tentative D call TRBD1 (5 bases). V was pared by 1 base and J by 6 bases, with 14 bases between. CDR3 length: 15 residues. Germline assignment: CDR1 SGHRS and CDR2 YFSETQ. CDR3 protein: CASSLRGSVSNEQFF. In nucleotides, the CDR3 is TGCGCCAGCAGCTTGAGGGGCTCGGTATCCAATGAGCAGTTCTTC.

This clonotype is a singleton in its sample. CDR3 amino acids: CASGSLASDKVQFF. DNA for the CDR3: TGTGCCAGCGGGTCACTAGCTTCCGACAAGGTGCAGTTCTTC. The chain combines TRBV12-3 or TRBV12-4 with TRBJ2-1, with a weak D call TRBD2 (6 bases). V lost 8 bases and J 12 bases, leaving 23 bases between the germline ends. The CDR3 contains 14 residues.